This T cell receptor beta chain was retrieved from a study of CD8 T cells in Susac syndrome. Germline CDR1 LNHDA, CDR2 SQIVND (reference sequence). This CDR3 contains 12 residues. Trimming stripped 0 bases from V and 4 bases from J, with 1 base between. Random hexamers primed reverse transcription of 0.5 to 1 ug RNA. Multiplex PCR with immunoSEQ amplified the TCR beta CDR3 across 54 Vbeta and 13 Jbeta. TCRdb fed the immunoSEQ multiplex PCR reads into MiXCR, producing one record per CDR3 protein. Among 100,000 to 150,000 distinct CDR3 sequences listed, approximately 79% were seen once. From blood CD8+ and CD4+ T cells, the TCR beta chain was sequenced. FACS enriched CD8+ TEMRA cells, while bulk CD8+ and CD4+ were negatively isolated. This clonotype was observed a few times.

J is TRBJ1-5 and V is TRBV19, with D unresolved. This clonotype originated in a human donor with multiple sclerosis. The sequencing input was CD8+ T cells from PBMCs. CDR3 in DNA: TGTGCCAGTAGTATAGAAAATCAGCCCCAGCATTTT. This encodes CASSIENQPQHF.